Shown below are 32 T cell receptor beta chains from a single sample sequenced in a study of identical twins. Each CDR3 protein is one row after TCRdb ran MiXCR on the 5' RACE reads. The data show 1.5 million to 2 million distinct CDR3 sequences, 25% to 35% seen once. What was sequenced was cord blood. Receptor source: a newborn girl in good health.

The chain links TRBV5-1 to TRBJ2-7, with D perhaps matching TRBD1 (5 bases). In germline, CDR1 is SGHRS, CDR2 YFSETQ. Trimming took off 5 bases at V and 3 bases at J, with 15 bases between the two ends. The CDR3 runs to 14 residues. In DNA form, the CDR3 reads TGCGCCAGCAGTCCGGCAGGGCCGCGCTACGAGCAGTACTTC. The encoded protein is CASSPAGPRYEQYF.

The chain links TRBV2 to TRBJ2-1, with unresolved D. Deletions cut 2 bases from V and 0 bases from J, with 5 bases between. Germline values: CDR1 SNHLY, CDR2 FYNNEI. This CDR3 has 14 amino acids. The CDR3 DNA reads as TGTGCCAGCAGTGAAAGTATCTCCTACAATGAGCAGTTCTTC. Translated, it gives CASSESISYNEQFF.

The gene calls are TRBV30 and TRBJ2-4; tentatively, D is TRBD1 or TRBD2 (6 bases each). This CDR3 spans 14 amino acids. With 0 bases removed from V and 1 base from J, the gap between germline ends came to 7 bases. Germline lookup yields CDR1 GTSNPN and CDR2 SVGIG (reference sequence). This chain's CDR3 is CAWSVGGAKNIQYF. CDR3 bases: TGTGCCTGGAGTGTAGGGGGGGCCAAAAACATTCAGTACTTC.

This clonotype was observed a handful of times. The chain employs TRBV12-3 or TRBV12-4 and TRBJ1-2; the D gene is possibly TRBD1 (6 bases). There are 14 residues in the CDR3. Between the trimmed V and J ends, which lost 1 base and 5 bases, there was a span of 11 bases. The CDR3 region has the DNA TGTGCCAGCAGTTTAGTCGGGGGCATTTATGGCTACACCTTC. Protein: CASSLVGGIYGYTF.

This clonotype was seen a few times. This chain uses TRBV9 with TRBJ2-1, with a possible D match to TRBD2 (6 bases). The CDR3 extends over 16 amino acids. V lost 2 bases to trimming and J lost 0 bases, with 12 bases between them. Germline CDR1 and CDR2: SGDLS and YYNGEE. The CDR3 is CASSVLAEGSYNEQFF. For the CDR3, the DNA is TGTGCCAGCAGCGTTTTAGCGGAGGGCTCCTACAATGAGCAGTTCTTC. The full variable domain, rest sourced from reference TRBV9 and TRBJ2-1, is DSGVTQTPKHLITATGQRVTLRCSPRSGDLSVYWYQQSLDQGLQFLIQYYNGEERAKGNILERFSAQQFPDLHSELNLSSLELGDSALYFCASSVLAEGSYNEQFFGPGTRLTVL.

This clonotype came up a few times. J is TRBJ2-1 and V is TRBV5-1; the D gene is possibly TRBD2 (6 bases). This CDR3 spans 14 amino acids. With 1 base removed from V and 7 bases from J, the gap between germline ends came to 12 bases. Looked up from germline, CDR1 is SGHRS and CDR2 is YFSETQ. CDR3 loop: CASSLIRGRNEQFF. The CDR3 DNA follows: TGCGCCAGCAGCTTGATCCGGGGGAGGAATGAGCAGTTCTTC.

V usage is TRBV6-1 and J usage is TRBJ2-7; 9 bases agree with TRBD1. The tail of the sequence fits TRBJ2-5 better, so the J call may be wrong. The CDR3 extends over 16 amino acids. The germline gives CDR1 MNHNS, CDR2 SASEGT. CDR3 loop: CASSVPSQGAEETQYF. The CDR3 coding sequence is TGTGCCAGCAGTGTCCCCTCACAGGGGGCCGAGGAGACCCAGTACTTC.

The chain has TRBV25-1 and TRBJ1-1, with a tentative D call TRBD1 (5 bases). There are 13 residues in the CDR3. Germline lookup yields CDR1 MGHDK and CDR2 SYGVNS. The V end lost 5 bases, the J end lost 7 bases, and 14 bases lay between the germline ends. The CDR3 DNA reads TGTGCCAGCAGTTCCCGTGGGGGGGGTGAAGCTTTCTTT. Its protein product is CASSSRGGGEAFF.

The V call is TRBV2, the J call TRBJ1-5, with unresolved D. Trimming removed 4 bases from V and 1 base from J, with 8 bases in between. CDR3 length: 14 amino acids. Germline V gene data show CDR1 as SNHLY and CDR2 as FYNNEI. The CDR3 DNA reads as TGTGCCAGCAGTGTCGAGCGGAGCAATCAGCCCCAGCATTTT. This encodes CASSVERSNQPQHF.

The sample holds a few counts of this clonotype. This rearrangement joins TRBV5-1 to TRBJ2-7; D is unresolved. With 0 bases removed from V and 6 bases from J, the gap between germline ends came to 16 bases. The CDR3 runs to 15 residues. The V gene's germline CDR1 is SGHRS and CDR2 YFSETQ. CDR3 residues: CASSLAQPRRSEQYF. The CDR3, as DNA: TGCGCCAGCAGCTTGGCTCAACCAAGACGTTCCGAGCAGTACTTC.

The chain recombines TRBV27 with TRBJ2-1, with D unclear. The CDR3 spans 15 residues. V lost 4 bases and J lost 5, with 15 bases in between. Germline V CDR1 and CDR2: MNHEY, SMNVEV (reference sequence). This chain's CDR3 is CASSSRPVFDNEQFF. For the CDR3, the DNA is TGTGCCAGCAGTTCTAGACCCGTTTTTGACAATGAGCAGTTCTTC.

This clonotype was recorded many times. V and J are TRBV5-1 and TRBJ2-1; 8 bases match TRBD1. V dropped 0 bases and J dropped 2; count of bases not matched to a gene: 1. This CDR3 spans 15 amino acids. Germline V gene lookup returns CDR1 SGHRS and CDR2 YFSETQ. This CDR3 reads CASSLVTGAYNEQFF. The CDR3 nucleotides read TGCGCCAGCAGCTTGGTGACAGGGGCCTACAATGAGCAGTTCTTC.

This clonotype was seen at least ten times. The rearrangement links TRBV28 to TRBJ2-5, with D hard to call. The CDR3 is 13 residues long. The V gene's germline CDR1 is MDHEN and CDR2 SYDVKM. V dropped 3 bases and J dropped 3 bases, with 8 bases sitting between them. This CDR3 reads CASSLRRKETQYF. The DNA for the CDR3 is TGTGCCAGCAGTTTGAGGCGGAAAGAGACCCAGTACTTC. Based on the CDR3 plus reference TRBV28 and TRBJ2-5, the full variable domain is DVKVTQSSRYLVKRTGEKVFLECVQDMDHENMFWYRQDPGLGLRLIYFSYDVKMKEKGDIPEGYSVSREKKERFSLILESASTNQTSMYLCASSLRRKETQYFGPGTRLLVL.

The chain couples TRBV7-2 to TRBJ2-7; perhaps TRBD2 as D (7 bases). V lost 5 bases and J 0 bases, leaving 14 bases between the germline ends. CDR1 is SGHTA and CDR2 is FQGNSA in the germline V gene. The CDR3 is 15 amino acids. CDR3 nucleotides: TGTGCCAGCAGCCGGGGGGCGGGTGGCTCCTACGAGCAGTACTTC. Translated, it gives CASSRGAGGSYEQYF.

This sequence joins TRBV20-1 and TRBJ1-1; D is unresolved. The CDR3 loop spans 14 amino acids. Germline V gives CDR1 DFQATT, CDR2 SNEGSKA (reference sequence). V lost 6 bases to trimming and J lost 2 bases, with 16 bases between them. In nucleotides, the CDR3 is TGCAGTGCCAAGCATCCCTTCCCCAACACTGAAGCTTTCTTT. Translating it yields CSAKHPFPNTEAFF.

The chain employs TRBV20-1 and TRBJ1-2; D call uncertain. With 3 bases removed from V and 8 bases from J, the gap between germline ends came to 16 bases. CDR3 length: 13 amino acids. CDR1 and CDR2 from the germline V gene are DFQATT and SNEGSKA (reference sequence). In DNA form, the CDR3 reads TGCAGTGCTAGTAGCCCGGCCGGTTGGGGCTACACCTTC. Translated: CSASSPAGWGYTF.

This clonotype has more than one count but fewer than ten. V and J are TRBV3-1 and TRBJ1-1; D call uncertain. Germline loops: CDR1 LGHDT, CDR2 YNNKEL (reference sequence). Trimming removed 1 base from V and 0 bases from J, with 6 bases in between. This CDR3 has 14 residues. CDR3 protein: CASSQGFLNTEAFF. The CDR3 bases are TGTGCCAGCAGCCAAGGGTTTTTGAACACTGAAGCTTTCTTT.

In this sample, this clonotype turned up once. The chain combines TRBV5-1 with TRBJ2-3, with D uncertain. Trimming left V 1 base short and J 0 bases short, with 9 bases between. This CDR3 spans 15 amino acids. CDR1 is SGHRS and CDR2 is YFSETQ in the germline V gene. In DNA form, the CDR3 reads TGCGCCAGCAGCTTGTTAGCCCAAAGCACAGATACGCAGTATTTT. This encodes CASSLLAQSTDTQYF.

The chain carries TRBV6-1 and TRBJ1-1, with 9 bases aligning to TRBD1. The germline V gene has CDR1 MNHNS and CDR2 SASEGT. The CDR3 length is 19 residues. With 6 bases clipped from V and 0 bases from J, the junction kept 17 bases outside the gene matches. The CDR3 loop is CASRNLWNNRGQVNTEAFF. In nucleotides, the CDR3 is TGTGCCAGCAGGAACCTGTGGAATAACAGGGGGCAGGTGAACACTGAAGCTTTCTTT.

In this sample, this clonotype turned up a few times. The chain links TRBV6-5 to TRBJ2-7; 7 bases are a match to TRBD2. V was clipped by 10 bases and J by 1 base; unmatched bases: 7. Germline CDR1 MNHEY, CDR2 SVGAGI. The CDR3 is 13 amino acids. CDR3 protein: CANAGTTSYEQYF. As DNA, the CDR3 is TGTGCCAACGCCGGGACTACGTCCTACGAGCAGTACTTC.

A few counts support this clonotype. The genes are TRBV12-3 or TRBV12-4 and TRBJ2-1; the match to TRBD2 covers 9 bases. The CDR3 runs 18 residues. The ends lost 5 bases at V and 5 bases at J; junction bases unmatched: 16. CDR3 in amino acids: CASSPIGGGRALNNEQFF. The CDR3 region has the DNA TGTGCCAGCAGTCCCATAGGTGGCGGGAGGGCTCTGAACAATGAGCAGTTCTTC.

CDR3 DNA sequence: TGTGCCAGCAGTTTATGGAGGGCCTCCTACAATGAGCAGTTCTTC. This translates into CASSLWRASYNEQFF. The chain has TRBV27 and TRBJ2-1; D possibly corresponds to TRBD2 (6 bases). Trimming left V 1 base short and J 0 bases short, with 7 bases between. Germline CDR1 MNHEY, CDR2 SMNVEV (reference sequence). There are 15 residues in the CDR3.

On this clonotype: Sequence at one end of the junction differs from germline and may be a read error. The V gene is TRBV20-1, the J gene TRBJ1-6; the D is unclear. This CDR3 has 15 amino acids. The germline V gene encodes CDR1 DFQATT and CDR2 SNEGSKA (reference sequence). The CDR3 DNA reads as TGCAGTGCGCCAGTGCGGGTCTCCTATAATTCACCCCCCCACTTT. Amino acids: CSAPVRVSYNSPPHF.

This clonotype was counted a few times. The J gene is TRBJ2-7, the V gene TRBV10-3; 9 nucleotides align to TRBD1. Germline V gives CDR1 ENHRY, CDR2 SYGVKD. Unmatched junction bases numbered 9, after V lost 2 bases and J lost 4 bases. CDR3 length: 16 residues. The CDR3 sequence: CAISESLGTGMYEQYF. Written as DNA, the CDR3 is TGTGCCATCAGTGAGAGCTTGGGGACAGGGATGTACGAGCAGTACTTC.

As for this clonotype: Mismatch with germline at one junction end may stem from a read error. The chain couples TRBV18 to TRBJ2-7; tentatively, D is TRBD1 (5 bases). This CDR3 spans 12 amino acids. CDR1 and CDR2 from the germline V gene are KGHSH and LQKENI. The CDR3 bases are TGTGCCAGCGCACCGGACACCTACGAGCAGTACTTC. Translation gives CASAPDTYEQYF. Variable domain in full (rest from reference TRBV18 and TRBJ2-7): NAGVMQNPRHLVRRRGQEARLRCSPMKGHSHVYWYRQLPEEGLKFMVYLQKENIIDESGMPKERFSAEFPKEGPSILRIQQVVRGDSAAYFCASAPDTYEQYFGPGTRLTVT.

CDR3: CASSLATSGRAGDTQYF. The CDR3, as DNA: TGCGCCAGCAGCTTGGCTACTAGCGGGAGGGCCGGAGATACGCAGTATTTT. V usage is TRBV5-1 and J usage is TRBJ2-3, with 13 positions matching TRBD2. J lost 5 bases, V lost 0 bases, and 6 bases had no gene match. Per germline, CDR1 SGHRS and CDR2 YFSETQ. This CDR3 comprises 17 residues. Filled out from reference TRBV5-1 and TRBJ2-3, the complete variable domain reads KAGVTQTPRYLIKTRGQQVTLSCSPISGHRSVSWYQQTPGQGLQFLFEYFSETQRNKGNFPGRFSGRQFSNSRSEMNVSTLELGDSALYLCASSLATSGRAGDTQYFGPGTRLTVL.

This clonotype showed up just once. The genes are TRBV5-1 and TRBJ1-4; TRBD1 matches at 9 bases. CDR3 size: 17 residues. CDR1 and CDR2 from the germline V gene are SGHRS and YFSETQ. Trimming cost V 1 base and J 5 bases; bases outside gene matches: 9. CDR3 protein: CASSLTQITGGNEKLFF. The CDR3 coding sequence is TGCGCCAGCAGCTTGACCCAGATAACAGGGGGCAATGAAAAACTGTTTTTT.

This clonotype has more than one count but fewer than ten. The chain recombines TRBV10-3 with TRBJ1-2, with TRBD1 matching over 9 bases. This CDR3 region has 15 residues. The germline V gene has CDR1 ENHRY and CDR2 SYGVKD. The trim removed 2 bases at V and 4 bases at J, leaving 5 bases unmatched. CDR3 in amino acids: CAISEQGTGTYGYTF. CDR3 nucleotide sequence: TGTGCCATCAGTGAGCAGGGGACAGGGACCTATGGCTACACCTTC.

This clonotype was recorded once. The chain joins TRBV10-3 to TRBJ1-2; no definite D call. Trimming took 6 bases from V and 4 from J, leaving 12 bases between them. The CDR3 runs to 13 residues. CDR1 ENHRY and CDR2 SYGVKD come from the germline V gene. The CDR3 DNA sequence: TGTGCCATCAGCTCGGAGGTCGCCTATGGCTACACCTTC. Protein product: CAISSEVAYGYTF.

The chain employs TRBV4-1 and TRBJ2-4, with D possibly TRBD2 on 6 matching bases. This CDR3 has 16 amino acids. Germline assignment: CDR1 MGHRA and CDR2 YSYEKL. The V gene lost 0 bases and the J gene lost 6 bases, with 15 bases spanning the gap. The CDR3 spells CASSQDKATGGNIQYF. DNA of the CDR3: TGCGCCAGCAGCCAAGATAAGGCAACCGGGGGAAACATTCAGTACTTC.

In regard to this clonotype: A read error may account for a junction end that differs from germline. The gene calls are TRBV18 and TRBJ2-7, with TRBD2 identical over 8 bases. Germline V gene sequence: CDR1 KGHSH, CDR2 LQKENI. This CDR3 has 15 residues. This CDR3 reads CASSPLAGRSYGQYF. The CDR3 DNA reads TGTGCCAGCTCACCGCTAGCGGGCCGTTCCTACGGGCAGTACTTC.

This clonotype was picked up a small number of times. This rearrangement joins TRBV5-1 to TRBJ2-3, with no clear D. V gave up 1 base and J gave up 8 bases, with 14 bases separating them. Germline lookup yields CDR1 SGHRS and CDR2 YFSETQ. The CDR3 is 14 residues long. CDR3 in amino acids: CASSLSNLAATQYF. The DNA for the CDR3 is TGCGCCAGCAGCTTGAGCAATCTGGCGGCTACGCAGTATTTT.